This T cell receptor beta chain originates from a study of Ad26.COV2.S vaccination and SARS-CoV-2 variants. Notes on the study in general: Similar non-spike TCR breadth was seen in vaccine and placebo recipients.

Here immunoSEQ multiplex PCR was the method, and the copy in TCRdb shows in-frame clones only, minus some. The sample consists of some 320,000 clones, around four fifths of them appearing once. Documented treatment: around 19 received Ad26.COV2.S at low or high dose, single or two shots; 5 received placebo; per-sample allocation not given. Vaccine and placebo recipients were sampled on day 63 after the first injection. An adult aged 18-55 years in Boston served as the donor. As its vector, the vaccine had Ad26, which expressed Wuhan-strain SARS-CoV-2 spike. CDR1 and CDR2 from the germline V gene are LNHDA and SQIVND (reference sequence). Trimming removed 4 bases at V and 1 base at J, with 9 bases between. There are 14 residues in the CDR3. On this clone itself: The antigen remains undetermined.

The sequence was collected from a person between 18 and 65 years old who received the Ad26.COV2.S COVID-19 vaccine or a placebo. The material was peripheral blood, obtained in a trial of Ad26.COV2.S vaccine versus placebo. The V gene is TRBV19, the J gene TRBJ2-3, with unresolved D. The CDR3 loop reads CASSKTTRTDTQYF. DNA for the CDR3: TGTGCCAGTAGTAAAACGACACGCACAGATACGCAGTATTTT.